This TCR beta chain was obtained from a study of graft-versus-host responses after intestinal transplantation. Across the whole study: Anti-thymocyte globulin induction, then tacrolimus and steroids for around 3 years, went to all recipients.

V was pared by 0 bases and J by 5 bases, with 21 bases between. Germline CDR1 SGHTS, CDR2 YDEGEE. The CDR3 consists of 18 residues. Using immunoSEQ multiplex PCR, the repertoire was profiled, and TCRdb retains in-frame clones only, with some absent. The data contain around 71,000 clones, about 94% of them singletons. Study-level points and caveats: With peak circulating GvH clone levels came an association with early post-transplant HvG declines. Recipient marrow held GvH clones, some first seen in ileum or blood.

As concerns this clone: No antigen is known for it.

The chain carries TRBV5-8 and TRBJ2-1; tentative D call: TRBD2 (6 bases). The sequencing used unstimulated CD8+ T cells sorted from spleen or lymph node cells, collected before intestinal transplant. This clonotype originated in a human donor who received an intestinal transplant. The CDR3 nucleotides read TGTGCCAGCAGCTTGGGCCTCTCGACTAGTACGCCCGACAATGAGCAGTTCTTC. Translation gives CASSLGLSTSTPDNEQFF. The full variable domain, its missing parts supplied by reference TRBV5-8 and TRBJ2-1, is EAGVTQSPTHLIKTRGQQATLRCSPISGHTSVYWYQQALGLGLQFLLWYDEGEERNRGNFPPRFSGRQFPNYSSELNVNALELEDSALYLCASSLGLSTSTPDNEQFFGPGTRLTVL.